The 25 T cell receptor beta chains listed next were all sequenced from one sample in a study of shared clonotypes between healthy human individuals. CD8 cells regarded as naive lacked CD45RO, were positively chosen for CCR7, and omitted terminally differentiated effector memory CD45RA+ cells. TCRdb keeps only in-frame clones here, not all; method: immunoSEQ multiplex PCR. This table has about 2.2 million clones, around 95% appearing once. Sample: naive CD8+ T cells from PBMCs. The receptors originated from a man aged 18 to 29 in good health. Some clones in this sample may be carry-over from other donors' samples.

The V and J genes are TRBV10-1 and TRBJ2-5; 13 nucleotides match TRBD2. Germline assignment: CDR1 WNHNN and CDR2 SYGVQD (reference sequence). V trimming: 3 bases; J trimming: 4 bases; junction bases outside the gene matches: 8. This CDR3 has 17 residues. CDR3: CASSDKGLAGARETQYF. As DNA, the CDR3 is TGCGCCAGCAGTGACAAAGGACTAGCGGGAGCGCGAGAGACCCAGTACTTC.

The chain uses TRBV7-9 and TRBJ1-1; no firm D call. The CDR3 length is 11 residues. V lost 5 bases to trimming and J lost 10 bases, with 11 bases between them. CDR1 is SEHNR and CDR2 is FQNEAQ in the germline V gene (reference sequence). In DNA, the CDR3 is TGTGCCAGCAGCCCCAGCCGGATAGCTTTCTTT. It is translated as CASSPSRIAFF.

In DNA form, the CDR3 reads TGTGCCAGCAGCCGAGGGACTCTCACCCCCCACGAGCAGTACTTC. It translates to CASSRGTLTPHEQYF. The chain couples TRBV7-9 to TRBJ2-7, with D perhaps matching TRBD2 (6 bases). The CDR3 is 15 amino acids. V lost 5 bases, J lost 5 bases, and 19 bases lay in between. Germline V gives CDR1 SEHNR, CDR2 FQNEAQ (reference sequence).

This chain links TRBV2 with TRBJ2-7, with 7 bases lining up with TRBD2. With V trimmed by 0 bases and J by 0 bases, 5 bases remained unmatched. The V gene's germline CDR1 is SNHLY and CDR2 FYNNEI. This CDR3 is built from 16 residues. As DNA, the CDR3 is TGTGCCAGCAGTGAAGCTGGGGGGGGAAGCTCCTACGAGCAGTACTTC. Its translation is CASSEAGGGSSYEQYF.

CDR3 protein: CASSILRERADTQYF. The CDR3 nucleotides read TGTGCCAGTAGTATCCTGCGGGAGAGGGCAGATACGCAGTATTTT. The gene calls are TRBV19 and TRBJ2-3; 7 nucleotides align to TRBD2. The CDR3 spans 15 residues. Trimming at V came to 3 bases and at J to 4 bases, leaving 7 bases not matched to a gene. The V gene's germline CDR1 is LNHDA and CDR2 SQIVND (reference sequence).

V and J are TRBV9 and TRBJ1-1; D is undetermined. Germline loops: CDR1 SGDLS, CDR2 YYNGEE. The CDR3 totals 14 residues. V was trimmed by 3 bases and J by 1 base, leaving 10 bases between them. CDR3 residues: CASSGYVTNTEAFF. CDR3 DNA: TGTGCCAGCAGCGGATACGTCACGAACACTGAAGCTTTCTTT. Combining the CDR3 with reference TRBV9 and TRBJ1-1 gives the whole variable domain DSGVTQTPKHLITATGQRVTLRCSPRSGDLSVYWYQQSLDQGLQFLIQYYNGEERAKGNILERFSAQQFPDLHSELNLSSLELGDSALYFCASSGYVTNTEAFFGQGTRLTVV.

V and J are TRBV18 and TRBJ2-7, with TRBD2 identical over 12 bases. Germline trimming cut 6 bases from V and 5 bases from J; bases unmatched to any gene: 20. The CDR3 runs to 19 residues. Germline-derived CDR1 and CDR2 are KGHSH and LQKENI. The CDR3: CASSSPSGLAGDDPNEQYF. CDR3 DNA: TGTGCCAGCTCGTCTCCCTCGGGACTAGCGGGCGACGACCCTAACGAGCAGTACTTC. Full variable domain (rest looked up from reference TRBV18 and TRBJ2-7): NAGVMQNPRHLVRRRGQEARLRCSPMKGHSHVYWYRQLPEEGLKFMVYLQKENIIDESGMPKERFSAEFPKEGPSILRIQQVVRGDSAAYFCASSSPSGLAGDDPNEQYFGPGTRLTVT.

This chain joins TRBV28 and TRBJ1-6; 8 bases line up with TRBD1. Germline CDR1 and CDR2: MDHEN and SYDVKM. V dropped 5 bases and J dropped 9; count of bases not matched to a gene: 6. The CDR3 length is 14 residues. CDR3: CASSTGTGGSPLHF. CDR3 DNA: TGTGCCAGCAGTACCGGGACAGGAGGTTCACCCCTCCACTTT.

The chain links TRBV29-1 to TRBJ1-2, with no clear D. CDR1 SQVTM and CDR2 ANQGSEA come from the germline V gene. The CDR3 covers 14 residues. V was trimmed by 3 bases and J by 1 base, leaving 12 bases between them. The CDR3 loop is CSVDHKGFNYGYTF. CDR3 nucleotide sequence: TGCAGCGTTGATCATAAGGGATTTAACTATGGCTACACCTTC.

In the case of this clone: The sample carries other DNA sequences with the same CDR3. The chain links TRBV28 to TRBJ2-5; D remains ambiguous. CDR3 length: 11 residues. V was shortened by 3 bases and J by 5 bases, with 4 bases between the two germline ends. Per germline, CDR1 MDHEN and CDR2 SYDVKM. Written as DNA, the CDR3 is TGTGCCAGCAGTTTTAGTGAGACCCAGTACTTC. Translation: CASSFSETQYF.

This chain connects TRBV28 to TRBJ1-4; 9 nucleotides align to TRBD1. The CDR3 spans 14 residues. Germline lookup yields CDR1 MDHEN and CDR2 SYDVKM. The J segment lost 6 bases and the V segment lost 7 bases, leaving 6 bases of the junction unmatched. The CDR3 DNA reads TGTGCCAGCAACAGGGGGCTGAGTGATGAAAAACTGTTTTTT. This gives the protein CASNRGLSDEKLFF.

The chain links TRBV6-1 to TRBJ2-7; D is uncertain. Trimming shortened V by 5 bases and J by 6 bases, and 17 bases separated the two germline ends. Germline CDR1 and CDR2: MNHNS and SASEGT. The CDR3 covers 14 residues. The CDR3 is CASSIGQQIGEQYF. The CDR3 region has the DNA TGTGCCAGCAGTATCGGGCAGCAGATCGGCGAGCAGTACTTC.

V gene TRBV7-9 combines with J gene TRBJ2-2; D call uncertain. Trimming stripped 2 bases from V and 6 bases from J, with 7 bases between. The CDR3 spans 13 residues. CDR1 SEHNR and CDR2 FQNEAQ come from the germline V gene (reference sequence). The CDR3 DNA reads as TGTGCCAGCAGCTTACTTCGTTCCGGGGAGCTGTTTTTT. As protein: CASSLLRSGELFF. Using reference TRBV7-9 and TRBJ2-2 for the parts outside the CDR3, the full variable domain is DTGVSQNPRHKITKRGQNVTFRCDPISEHNRLYWYRQTLGQGPEFLTYFQNEAQLEKSRLLSDRFSAERPKGSFSTLEIQRTEQGDSAMYLCASSLLRSGELFFGEGSRLTVL.

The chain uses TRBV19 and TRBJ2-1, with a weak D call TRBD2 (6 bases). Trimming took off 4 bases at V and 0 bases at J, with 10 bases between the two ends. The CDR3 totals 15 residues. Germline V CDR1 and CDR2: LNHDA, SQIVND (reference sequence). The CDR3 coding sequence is TGTGCCAGTAGTAAAACTAGCTTCTCCTACAATGAGCAGTTCTTC. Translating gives CASSKTSFSYNEQFF.

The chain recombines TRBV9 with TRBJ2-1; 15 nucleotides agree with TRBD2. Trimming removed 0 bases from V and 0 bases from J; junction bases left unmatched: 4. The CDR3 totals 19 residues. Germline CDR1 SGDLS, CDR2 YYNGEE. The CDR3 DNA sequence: TGTGCCAGCAGCGTAGCGGGACTAGCGGGGGGAAGCTCCTACAATGAGCAGTTCTTC. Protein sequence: CASSVAGLAGGSSYNEQFF.

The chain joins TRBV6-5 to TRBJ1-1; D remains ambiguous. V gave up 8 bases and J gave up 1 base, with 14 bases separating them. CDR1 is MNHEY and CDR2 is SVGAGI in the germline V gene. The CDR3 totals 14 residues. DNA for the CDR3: TGTGCCAGCGATACTCCTCCAGGGAACACTGAAGCTTTCTTT. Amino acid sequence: CASDTPPGNTEAFF.

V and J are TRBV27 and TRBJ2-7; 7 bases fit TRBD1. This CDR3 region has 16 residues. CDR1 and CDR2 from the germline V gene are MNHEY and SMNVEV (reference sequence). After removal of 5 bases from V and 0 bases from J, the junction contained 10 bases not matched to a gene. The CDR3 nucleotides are TGTGCCAGCAGTCCCTCCGTGGGACAGAGCTCCTACGAGCAGTACTTC. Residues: CASSPSVGQSSYEQYF.

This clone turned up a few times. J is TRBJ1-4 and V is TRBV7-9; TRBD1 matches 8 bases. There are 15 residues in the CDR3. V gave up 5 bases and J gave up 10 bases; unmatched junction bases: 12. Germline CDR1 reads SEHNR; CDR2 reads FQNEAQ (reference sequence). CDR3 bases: TGTGCCAGCAGCGAAAGACAGGGGAGAATTGCAAAACTGTTTTTT. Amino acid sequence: CASSERQGRIAKLFF.

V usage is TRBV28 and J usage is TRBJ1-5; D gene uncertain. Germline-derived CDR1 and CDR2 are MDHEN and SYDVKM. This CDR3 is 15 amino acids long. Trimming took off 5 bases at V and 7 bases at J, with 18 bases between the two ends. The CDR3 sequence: CASSNLFSPEQPQHF. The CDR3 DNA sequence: TGTGCCAGCAGTAACTTGTTCTCGCCGGAGCAGCCCCAGCATTTT.

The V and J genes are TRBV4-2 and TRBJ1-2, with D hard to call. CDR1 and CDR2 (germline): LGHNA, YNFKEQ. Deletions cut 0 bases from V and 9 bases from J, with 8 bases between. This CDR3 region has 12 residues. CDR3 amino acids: CASSQDGRSYTF. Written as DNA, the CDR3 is TGTGCCAGCAGCCAAGATGGCAGAAGCTACACCTTC.

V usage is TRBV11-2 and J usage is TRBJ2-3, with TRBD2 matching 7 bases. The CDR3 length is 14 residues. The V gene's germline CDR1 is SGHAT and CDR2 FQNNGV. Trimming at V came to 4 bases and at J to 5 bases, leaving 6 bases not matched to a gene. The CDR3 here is CASSYRDYLDTQYF. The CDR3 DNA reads TGTGCCAGCAGCTACCGGGACTATCTAGATACGCAGTATTTT.

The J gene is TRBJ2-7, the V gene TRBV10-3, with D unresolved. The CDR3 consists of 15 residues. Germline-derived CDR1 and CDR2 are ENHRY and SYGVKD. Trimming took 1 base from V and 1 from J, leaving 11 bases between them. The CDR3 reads CAISEWTSVSYEQYF. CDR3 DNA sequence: TGTGCCATCAGTGAGTGGACCTCCGTTTCCTACGAGCAGTACTTC.

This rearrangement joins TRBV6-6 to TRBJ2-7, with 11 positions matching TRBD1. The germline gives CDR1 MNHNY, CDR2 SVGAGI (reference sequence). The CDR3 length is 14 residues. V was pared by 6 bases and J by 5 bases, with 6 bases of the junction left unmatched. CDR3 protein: CASSHGTGGNEQYF. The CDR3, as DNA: TGTGCCAGCAGCCACGGGACAGGGGGGAACGAGCAGTACTTC.

The CDR3 nucleotides are TGTGCCAGCAGCCCGGCCCCCGGGGGCTTCACCGGGGAGCTGTTTTTT. It is translated as CASSPAPGGFTGELFF. This sequence joins TRBV11-2 and TRBJ2-2; D possibly matches TRBD1 or TRBD2 (6 bases each). The CDR3 has 16 residues. Trimming took 5 bases from V and 4 from J, leaving 17 bases between them. From germline, CDR1 is SGHAT and CDR2 FQNNGV.

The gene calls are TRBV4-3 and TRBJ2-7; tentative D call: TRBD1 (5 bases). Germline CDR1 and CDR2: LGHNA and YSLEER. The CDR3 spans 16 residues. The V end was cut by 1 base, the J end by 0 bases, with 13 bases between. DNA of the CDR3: TGCGCCAGCAGCCAAGGTTTCCCAGGGCGCTCCTACGAGCAGTACTTC. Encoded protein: CASSQGFPGRSYEQYF.